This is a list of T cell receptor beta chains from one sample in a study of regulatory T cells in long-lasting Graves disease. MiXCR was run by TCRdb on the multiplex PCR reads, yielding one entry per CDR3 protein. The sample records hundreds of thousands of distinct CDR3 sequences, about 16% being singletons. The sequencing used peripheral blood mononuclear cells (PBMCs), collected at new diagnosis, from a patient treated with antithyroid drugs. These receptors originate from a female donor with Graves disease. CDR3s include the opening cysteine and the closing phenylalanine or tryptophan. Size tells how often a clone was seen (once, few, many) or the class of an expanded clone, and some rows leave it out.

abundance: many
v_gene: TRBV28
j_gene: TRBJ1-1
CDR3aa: CASRVYQGYYTEAFF

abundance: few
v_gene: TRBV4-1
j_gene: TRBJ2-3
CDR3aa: CASKRSGTSVTDTQYF

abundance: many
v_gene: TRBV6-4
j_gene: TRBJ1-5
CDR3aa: CASSYTPPGQPQHF

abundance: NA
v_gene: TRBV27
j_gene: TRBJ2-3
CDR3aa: CASSPAATDTQYF

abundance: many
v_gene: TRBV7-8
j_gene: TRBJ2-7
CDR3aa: CASSLAALFTYEQYF

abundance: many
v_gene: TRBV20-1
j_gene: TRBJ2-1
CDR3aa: CSARGSGLAGYNEQFF

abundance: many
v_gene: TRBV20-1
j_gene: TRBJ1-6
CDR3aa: CSARHASSYNSPLHF

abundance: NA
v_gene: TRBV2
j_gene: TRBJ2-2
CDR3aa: CASSVTSGSAGELFF

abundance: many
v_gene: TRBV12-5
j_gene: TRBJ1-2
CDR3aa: CASGLPRAPDYGYTF

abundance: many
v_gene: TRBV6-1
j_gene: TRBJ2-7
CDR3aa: CASMVAPAPYEQYF

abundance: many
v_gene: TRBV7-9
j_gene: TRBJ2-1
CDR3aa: CASSLEGSYNEQFF

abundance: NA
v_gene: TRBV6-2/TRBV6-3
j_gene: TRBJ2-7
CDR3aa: CASRDQGIYEQYF

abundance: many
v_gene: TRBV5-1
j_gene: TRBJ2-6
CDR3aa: CASSLKGPPSGANVLTF

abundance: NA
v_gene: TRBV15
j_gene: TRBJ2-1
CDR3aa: CATSRDGGSHYNEQFF

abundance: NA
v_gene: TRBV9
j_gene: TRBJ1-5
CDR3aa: CASSVGQVNQPQHF

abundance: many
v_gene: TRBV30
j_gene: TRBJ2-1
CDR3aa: CAWNPGVLNEQFF

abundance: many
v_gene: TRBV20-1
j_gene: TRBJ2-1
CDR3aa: CSARASGVSYNEQFF

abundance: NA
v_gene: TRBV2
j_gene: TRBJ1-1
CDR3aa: CASRGGDVAEAFF

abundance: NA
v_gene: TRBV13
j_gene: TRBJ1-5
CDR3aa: CASSLGSRSNQPQHF

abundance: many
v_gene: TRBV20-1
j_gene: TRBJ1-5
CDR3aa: CSAILQGDQPQHF

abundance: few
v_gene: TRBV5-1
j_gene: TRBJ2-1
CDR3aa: CASSLGASGNLYNEQFF

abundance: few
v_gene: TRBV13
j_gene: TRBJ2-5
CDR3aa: CASSLGQESQVGGETQYF

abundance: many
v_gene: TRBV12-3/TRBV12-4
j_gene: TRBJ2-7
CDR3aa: CASSFFRNRHLGEQYF

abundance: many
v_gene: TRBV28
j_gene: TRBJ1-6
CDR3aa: CASSLPSGVQSSYNSPLHF

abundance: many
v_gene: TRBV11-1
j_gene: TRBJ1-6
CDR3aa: CASSRTPGAGDSPLHF

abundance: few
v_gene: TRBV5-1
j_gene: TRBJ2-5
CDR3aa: CASSLEGRPPEIQYF

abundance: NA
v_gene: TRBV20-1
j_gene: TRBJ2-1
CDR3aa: CSAIVTSEHEQFF

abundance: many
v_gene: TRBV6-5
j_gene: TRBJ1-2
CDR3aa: CASSYSGGRDYGYTF

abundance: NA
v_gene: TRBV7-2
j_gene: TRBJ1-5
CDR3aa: CASSLPEGGPQHF

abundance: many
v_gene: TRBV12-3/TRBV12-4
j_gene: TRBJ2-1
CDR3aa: CASSTLAANEQFF

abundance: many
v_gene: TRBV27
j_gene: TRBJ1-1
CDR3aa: CASSLSGARTEAFF

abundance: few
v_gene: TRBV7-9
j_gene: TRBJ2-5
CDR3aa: CASSWGLAGGQETQYF

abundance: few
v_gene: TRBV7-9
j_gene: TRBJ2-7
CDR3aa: CASSPLGTYEQYF

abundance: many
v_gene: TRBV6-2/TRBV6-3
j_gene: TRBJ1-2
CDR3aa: CASHAQEPRYGYTF

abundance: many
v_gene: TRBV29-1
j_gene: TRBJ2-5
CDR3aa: CSVEDLGLAGGETQYF

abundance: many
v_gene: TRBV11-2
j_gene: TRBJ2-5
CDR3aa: CASSPRGRDRQETQYF

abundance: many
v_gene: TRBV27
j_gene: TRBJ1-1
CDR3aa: CASSGPLGQGATEAFF

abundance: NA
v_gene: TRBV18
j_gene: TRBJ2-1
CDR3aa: CASSPPGQGDHNEQFF

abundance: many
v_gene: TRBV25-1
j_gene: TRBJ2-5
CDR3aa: CASSEPGQGRETQYF

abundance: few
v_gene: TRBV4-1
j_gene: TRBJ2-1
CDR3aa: CASSQVPRGEQFF

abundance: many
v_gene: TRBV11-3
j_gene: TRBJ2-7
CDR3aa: CASRQGTGKQYF

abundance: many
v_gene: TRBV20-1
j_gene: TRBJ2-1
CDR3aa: CSAISTNYNEQFF

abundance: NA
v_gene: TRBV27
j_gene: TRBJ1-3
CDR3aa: CASSLGGGNTIYF

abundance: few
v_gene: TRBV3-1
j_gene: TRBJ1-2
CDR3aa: CASSQAPTGIYGYTF

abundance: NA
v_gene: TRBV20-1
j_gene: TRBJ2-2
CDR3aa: CSARDISGRFNTGELFF

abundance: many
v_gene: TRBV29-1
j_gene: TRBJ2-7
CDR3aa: CSVDSGTASYEQYF

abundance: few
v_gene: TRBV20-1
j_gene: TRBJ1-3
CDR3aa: CSARDEGSPGNTIYF

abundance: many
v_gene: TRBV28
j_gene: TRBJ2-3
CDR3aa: CASTGTGGPDTQYF

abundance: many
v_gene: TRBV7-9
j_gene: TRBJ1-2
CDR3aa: CASSLLREYGYTF

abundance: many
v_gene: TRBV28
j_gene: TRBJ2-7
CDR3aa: CASSLWQGISSYEQYF

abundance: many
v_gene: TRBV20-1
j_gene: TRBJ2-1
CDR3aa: CSARGTSDNEQFF

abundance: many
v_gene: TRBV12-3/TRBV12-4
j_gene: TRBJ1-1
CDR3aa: CASRPRDRGHNTEAFF

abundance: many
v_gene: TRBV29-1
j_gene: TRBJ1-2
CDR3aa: CSVPYLPGGDYGYTF

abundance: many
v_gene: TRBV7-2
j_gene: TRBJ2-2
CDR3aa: CAKRGAGGGSTGELFF

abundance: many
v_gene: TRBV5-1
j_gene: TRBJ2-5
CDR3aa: CASSLSSGGAEDLPQYF

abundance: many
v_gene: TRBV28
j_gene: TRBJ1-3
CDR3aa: CASSLNTPSGNTIYF